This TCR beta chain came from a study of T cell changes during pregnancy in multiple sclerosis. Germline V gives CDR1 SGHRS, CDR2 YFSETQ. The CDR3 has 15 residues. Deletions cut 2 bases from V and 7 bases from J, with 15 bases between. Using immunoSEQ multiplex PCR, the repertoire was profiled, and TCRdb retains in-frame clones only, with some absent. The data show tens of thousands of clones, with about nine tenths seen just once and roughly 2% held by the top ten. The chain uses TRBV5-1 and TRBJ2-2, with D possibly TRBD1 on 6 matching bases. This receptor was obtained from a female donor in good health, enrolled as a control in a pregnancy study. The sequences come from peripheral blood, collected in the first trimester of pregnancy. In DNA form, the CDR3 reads TGCGCCAGCAGCTTCCAGACAGGTACTGGCGGGGAGCTGTTTTTT. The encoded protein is CASSFQTGTGGELFF.